A selection of T cell receptor beta chains follows, all from one sample in a study of blood T cell repertoires in COVID-19. Only in-frame clones appear in the TCRdb table, and some are missing; sequencing was by immunoSEQ multiplex PCR. This table has 200,000 to 300,000 clones, 65% to 90% appearing once. The sequenced material came from peripheral blood. All receptors derive from a man aged 25 to 45 with active or convalescent COVID-19. CDR3s include the opening cysteine and the closing phenylalanine or tryptophan. Rows give clone size only sometimes, using once, few, many, or a class for an expanded clone.

v_call	clone_size	j_call	cdr3_aa
TRBV18	.	TRBJ1-6	CASSPQGRWNSPLHF
TRBV5-4	.	TRBJ1-6	CASSDNNSPLHF
TRBV5-1	once	TRBJ2-5	CASSSMTVQETQYF
TRBV24-1	.	TRBJ1-1	CATSPNTNTEAFF
TRBV5-6	.	TRBJ2-1	CASSLGHINEQFF
TRBV6-5	.	TRBJ1-1	CASKRQAGGAFF
TRBV30	.	TRBJ2-3	CAWAGDSTDTQYF
TRBV9	.	TRBJ1-2	CASSAGQNGYTF
TRBV29-1	.	TRBJ1-1	CSGSENTEAFF
TRBV4-3	.	TRBJ2-3	CASSRTEAGYTQYF
TRBV19	.	TRBJ2-1	CASSRTSGGNNEQFF
TRBV7-7	.	TRBJ2-2	CASSLASGPNTGELFF
TRBV2	.	TRBJ1-1	CASSKQGFGTEAFF
TRBV5-6	.	TRBJ2-3	CASSPQAGGTDTQYF
TRBV3-1/TRBV3-2	.	TRBJ2-6	CASSQGALIGLGPGANVLTF
TRBV7-2	.	TRBJ1-2	CASSLTAQGAEGYTF
TRBV11-3	once	TRBJ1-1	CASSSGSRGVKGEAFF
TRBV4-2	.	TRBJ1-2	CASSQAGQGVVGGYTF
TRBV29-1	.	TRBJ2-7	CSARDNNYEQYF
TRBV5-5	.	TRBJ2-6	CASSFGSGANVLTF
TRBV19	.	TRBJ1-1	CATGEIINTEAFF
TRBV11-2	.	TRBJ1-2	CASSLDVGGYYGYTF
TRBV2	.	TRBJ1-1	CASSMGQPEAFF
TRBV29-1	.	TRBJ1-2	CSVDPGYGEGYTF
TRBV11-2	.	TRBJ1-2	CASSNIGQGVKGYTF
TRBV4-2	.	TRBJ1-2	CASGGAYGYTF
TRBV6-2/TRBV6-3	.	TRBJ1-3	CASSYGGFGRSGNTIYF
TRBV2	.	TRBJ2-5	CASSETGGLGTQYF
TRBV9	.	TRBJ1-4	CASSVQGSELFF
TRBV19	.	TRBJ1-3	CASMGQGASLNSGNTIYF
TRBV21-1	.	TRBJ2-3	CASSTRQTVNFADTQYF